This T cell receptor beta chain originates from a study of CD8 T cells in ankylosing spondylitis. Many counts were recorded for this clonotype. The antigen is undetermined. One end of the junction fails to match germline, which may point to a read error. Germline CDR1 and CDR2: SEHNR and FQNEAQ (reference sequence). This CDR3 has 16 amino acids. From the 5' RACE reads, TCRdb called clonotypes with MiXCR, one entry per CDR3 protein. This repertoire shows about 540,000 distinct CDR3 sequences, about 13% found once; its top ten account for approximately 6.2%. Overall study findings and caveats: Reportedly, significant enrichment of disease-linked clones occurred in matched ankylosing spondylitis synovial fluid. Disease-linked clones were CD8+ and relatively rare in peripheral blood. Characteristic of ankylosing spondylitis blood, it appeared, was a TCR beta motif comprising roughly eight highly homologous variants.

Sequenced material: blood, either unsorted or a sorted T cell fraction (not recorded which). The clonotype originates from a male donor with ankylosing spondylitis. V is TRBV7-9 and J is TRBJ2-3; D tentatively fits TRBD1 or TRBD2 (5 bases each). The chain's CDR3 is CTRVPTAVRSTDTQYF. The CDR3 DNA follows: TGTACCAGGGTTCCCACAGCGGTCAGAAGCACAGATACGCAGTATTTT.